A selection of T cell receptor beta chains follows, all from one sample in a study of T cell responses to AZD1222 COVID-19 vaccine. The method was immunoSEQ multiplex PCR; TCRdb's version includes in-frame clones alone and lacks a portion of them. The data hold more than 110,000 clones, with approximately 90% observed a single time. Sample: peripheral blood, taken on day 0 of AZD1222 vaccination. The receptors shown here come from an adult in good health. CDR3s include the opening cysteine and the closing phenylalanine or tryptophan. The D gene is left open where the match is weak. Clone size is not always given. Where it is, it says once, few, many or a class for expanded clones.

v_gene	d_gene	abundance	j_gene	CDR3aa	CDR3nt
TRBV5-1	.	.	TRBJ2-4	CASSSGAANIQYF	TGCGCCAGCAGCTCAGGGGCAGCGAACATTCAGTACTTC
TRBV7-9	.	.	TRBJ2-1	CASSLLGSNEQFF	TGTGCCAGCAGCTTACTAGGTTCCAATGAGCAGTTCTTC
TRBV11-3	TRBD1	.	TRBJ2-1	CASSSGQGSYNEQFF	TGTGCCAGCAGCTCGGGACAGGGCTCCTACAATGAGCAGTTCTTC
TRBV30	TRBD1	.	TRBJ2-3	CAWSGRDRGFFAWTDTQYF	TGTGCCTGGAGTGGCCGGGACAGGGGTTTTTTCGCGTGGACAGATACGCAGTATTTT
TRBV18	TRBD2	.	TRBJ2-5	CASSPTTLALEETQYF	TGTGCCAGCTCACCAACGACACTAGCGTTAGAAGAGACCCAGTACTTC
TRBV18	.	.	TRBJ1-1	CASCPTGSTEAFF	TGTGCCAGCTGCCCAACAGGGAGCACTGAAGCTTTCTTT
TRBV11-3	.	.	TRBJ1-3	CASSLLGDGISGNTIYF	TGTGCCAGCAGCTTACTCGGGGACGGTATATCTGGAAACACCATATATTTT
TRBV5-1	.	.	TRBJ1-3	CASSLVSGAGNTIYF	TGCGCCAGCAGCTTGGTCTCAGGTGCTGGAAACACCATATATTTT
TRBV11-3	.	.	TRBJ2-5	CASSLLWGPGNQETQYF	TGTGCCAGCAGCTTGCTATGGGGGCCGGGCAACCAAGAGACCCAGTACTTC
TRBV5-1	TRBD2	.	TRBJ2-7	CASSLKGGVHEQYF	TGCGCCAGCAGCTTGAAGGGAGGGGTCCACGAGCAGTACTTC
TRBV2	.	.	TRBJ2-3	CASRGPRGTSSTDTQYF	TGTGCCAGCAGGGGCCCCAGGGGCACCTCTAGCACAGATACGCAGTATTTT
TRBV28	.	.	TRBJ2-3	CASSPLDGRTAFQGSTDTQYF	TGTGCCAGCAGTCCCCTCGATGGGCGGACGGCTTTTCAGGGGAGCACAGATACGCAGTATTTT
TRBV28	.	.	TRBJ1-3	CASSSRNTIYF	TGTGCCAGCAGTTCGAGGAACACCATATATTTT
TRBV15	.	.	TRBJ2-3	CATGLPTDTQYF	TGTGCCACCGGGTTACCCACAGATACGCAGTATTTT
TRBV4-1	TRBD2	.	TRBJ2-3	CASSQVGLAVTDTQYF	TGCGCCAGCAGCCAAGTGGGCCTAGCGGTCACAGATACGCAGTATTTT
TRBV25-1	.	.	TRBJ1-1	CASNRGDTEAFF	TGTGCCAGCAACCGGGGCGACACTGAAGCTTTCTTT
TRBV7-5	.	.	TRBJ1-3	CARSLSQEPSGNTIYF	TGTGCCAGAAGCTTAAGCCAGGAACCCTCTGGAAACACCATATATTTT
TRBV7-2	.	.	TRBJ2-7	CASSYPGTRGHEQYF	TGTGCCAGCAGCTATCCCGGGACAAGAGGCCACGAGCAGTACTTC
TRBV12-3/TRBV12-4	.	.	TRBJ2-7	CASSFRGYYEQYF	TGTGCCAGCAGTTTCAGGGGATACTACGAGCAGTACTTC
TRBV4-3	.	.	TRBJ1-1	CASSQVGGRETEAFF	TGCGCCAGCAGCCAAGTGGGCGGGCGAGAGACTGAAGCTTTCTTT
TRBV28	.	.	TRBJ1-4	CASSFVSKGTDNEKLFF	TGTGCCAGCAGTTTCGTTTCCAAGGGGACGGATAATGAAAAACTGTTTTTT
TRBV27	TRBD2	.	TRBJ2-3	CASSRDRTSGSADTQYF	TGTGCCAGCAGTAGGGACAGGACTAGCGGGAGTGCAGATACGCAGTATTTT
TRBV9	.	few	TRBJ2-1	CASSPRADSYYNEQFF	TGTGCCAGCAGCCCTCGCGCAGACAGTTACTACAATGAGCAGTTCTTC
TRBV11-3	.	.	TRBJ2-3	CASSLEGYGVVGTDTQYF	TGTGCCAGCAGCTTAGAAGGTTACGGTGTAGTGGGCACAGATACGCAGTATTTT
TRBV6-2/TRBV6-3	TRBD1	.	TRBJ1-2	CASSPRGGRNGYTF	TGTGCCAGCAGTCCACGAGGGGGCCGAAATGGCTACACCTTC
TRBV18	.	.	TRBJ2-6	CASSPISGANVLTF	TGTGCCAGCTCACCAATATCTGGGGCCAACGTCCTGACTTTC
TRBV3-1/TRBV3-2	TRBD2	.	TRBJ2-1	CASSQDPGLATHYNEQFF	TGTGCCAGCAGCCAAGATCCGGGACTAGCGACACACTACAATGAGCAGTTCTTC
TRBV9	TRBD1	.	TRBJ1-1	CASAPTGGNTEAFF	TGTGCCAGCGCCCCCACAGGGGGCAACACTGAAGCTTTCTTT
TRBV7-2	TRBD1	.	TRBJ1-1	CASSTPGQGSSEAFF	TGTGCCAGCAGCACCCCGGGACAGGGGTCGTCTGAAGCTTTCTTT
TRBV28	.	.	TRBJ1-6	CERDGYNSPLHF	TGTGAGCGGGACGGCTATAATTCACCCCTCCACTTT
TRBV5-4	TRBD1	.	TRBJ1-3	CASSDDRARSGNTIYF	TGTGCCAGCAGCGATGACAGGGCTCGCTCTGGAAACACCATATATTTT
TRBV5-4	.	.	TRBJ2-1	CASSLRGNNEQFF	TGTGCCAGCAGCTTGCGAGGGAACAATGAGCAGTTCTTC
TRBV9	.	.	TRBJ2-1	CASSVAGHSYNEQFF	TGTGCCAGCAGCGTTGCGGGCCACTCCTACAATGAGCAGTTCTTC
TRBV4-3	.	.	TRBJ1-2	CASSLTGLRGYTF	TGCGCCAGCAGCCTTACAGGGTTAAGAGGCTACACCTTC
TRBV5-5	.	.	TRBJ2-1	CASRYSGWDEQFF	TGTGCCAGCAGGTATTCAGGGTGGGATGAGCAGTTCTTC
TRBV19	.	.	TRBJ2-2	CASSLAADTGELFF	TGTGCCAGTAGTTTAGCGGCGGACACCGGGGAGCTGTTTTTT
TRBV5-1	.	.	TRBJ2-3	CASSLGFGRDGTDTQYF	TGCGCCAGCAGCTTGGGTTTTGGGCGGGATGGCACAGATACGCAGTATTTT
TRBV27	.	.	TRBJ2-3	CASSYSTSTDTQYF	TGTGCCAGCAGTTACAGCACTAGCACAGATACGCAGTATTTT